This T cell receptor (beta chain) was retrieved from a study of shared clonotypes between healthy human individuals. Generated by immunoSEQ multiplex PCR, the TCRdb table keeps only in-frame clones and is missing some. The data hold 2 million to 2.5 million clones, with less than 95% observed a single time. The CDR3 length is 16 residues. With 5 bases removed from V and 0 bases from J, the gap between germline ends came to 11 bases. The germline gives CDR1 SGHAT, CDR2 FQNNGV. Sequencing was done on a sample of naive CD4+ T cells from PBMCs. Subset noted: CD45RA+ positively selected. This rearrangement joins TRBV11-2 to TRBJ2-6, with D possibly TRBD2 on 5 matching bases. The clonotype originates from a man aged 18 to 29 in good health. Some clones in this sample may be carry-over from other donors' samples. Here the CDR3 DNA reads TGTGCCAGCAGCCTTACTACTAGCTCTGGGGCCAACGTCCTGACTTTC. This encodes CASSLTTSSGANVLTF. Filled out from reference TRBV11-2 and TRBJ2-6, the complete variable domain reads EAGVAQSPRYKIIEKRQSVAFWCNPISGHATLYWYQQILGQGPKLLIQFQNNGVVDDSQLPKDRFSAERLKGVDSTLKIQPAKLEDSAVYLCASSLTTSSGANVLTFGAGSRLTVL.